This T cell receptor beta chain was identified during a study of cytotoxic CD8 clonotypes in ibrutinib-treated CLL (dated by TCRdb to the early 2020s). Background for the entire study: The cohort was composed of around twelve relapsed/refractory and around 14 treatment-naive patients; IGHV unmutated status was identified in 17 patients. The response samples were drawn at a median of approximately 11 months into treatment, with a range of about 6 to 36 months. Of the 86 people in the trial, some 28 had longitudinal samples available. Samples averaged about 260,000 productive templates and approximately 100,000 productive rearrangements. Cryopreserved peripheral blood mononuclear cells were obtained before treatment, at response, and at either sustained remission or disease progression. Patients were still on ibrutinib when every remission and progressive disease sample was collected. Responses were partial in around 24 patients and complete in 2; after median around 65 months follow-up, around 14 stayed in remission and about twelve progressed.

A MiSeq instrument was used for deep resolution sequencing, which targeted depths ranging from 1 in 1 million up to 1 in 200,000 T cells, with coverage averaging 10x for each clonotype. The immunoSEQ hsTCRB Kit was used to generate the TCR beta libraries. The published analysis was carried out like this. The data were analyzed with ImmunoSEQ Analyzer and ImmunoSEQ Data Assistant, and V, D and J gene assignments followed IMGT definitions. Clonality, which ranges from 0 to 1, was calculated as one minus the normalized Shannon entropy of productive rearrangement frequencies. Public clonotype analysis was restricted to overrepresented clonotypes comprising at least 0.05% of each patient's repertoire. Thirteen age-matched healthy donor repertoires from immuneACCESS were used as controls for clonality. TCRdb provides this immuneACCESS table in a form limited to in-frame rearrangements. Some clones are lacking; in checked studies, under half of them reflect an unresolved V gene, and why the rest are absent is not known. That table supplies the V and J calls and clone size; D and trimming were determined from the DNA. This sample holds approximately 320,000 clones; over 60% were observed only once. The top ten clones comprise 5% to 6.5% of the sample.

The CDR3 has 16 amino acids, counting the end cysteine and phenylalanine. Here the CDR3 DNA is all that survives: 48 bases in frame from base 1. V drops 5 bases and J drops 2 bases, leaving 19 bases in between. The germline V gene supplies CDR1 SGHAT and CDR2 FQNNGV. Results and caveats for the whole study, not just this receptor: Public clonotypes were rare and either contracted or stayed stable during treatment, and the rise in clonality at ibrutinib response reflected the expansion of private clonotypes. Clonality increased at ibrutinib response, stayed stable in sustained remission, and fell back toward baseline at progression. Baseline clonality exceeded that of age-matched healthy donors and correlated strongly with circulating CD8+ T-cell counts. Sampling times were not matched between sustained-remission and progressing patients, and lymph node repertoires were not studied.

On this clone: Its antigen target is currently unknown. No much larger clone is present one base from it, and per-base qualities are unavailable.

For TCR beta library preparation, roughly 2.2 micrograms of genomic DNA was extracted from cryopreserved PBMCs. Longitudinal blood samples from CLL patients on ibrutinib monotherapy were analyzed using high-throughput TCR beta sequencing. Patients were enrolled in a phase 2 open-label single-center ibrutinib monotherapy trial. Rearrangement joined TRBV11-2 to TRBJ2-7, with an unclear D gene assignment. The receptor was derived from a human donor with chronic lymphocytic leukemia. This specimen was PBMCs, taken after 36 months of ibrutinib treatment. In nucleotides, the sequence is TGTGCCAGCAGCCCGAACTCTGGGATTCGGGCCTACGAGCAGTACTTC. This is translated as CASSPNSGIRAYEQYF.